Below, one T cell receptor beta chain is given with its context. This specimen comes from a study of blood T cell repertoires in COVID-19. As for the study in general: Both acute and convalescent COVID-19 samples were obtained from the United States, Italy and Spain. The cDNA or gDNA used as material had been derived from T cells, B-cell-depleted T cells, or PBMCs.

Per the study methods: Counts of nucleated cells, estimated from reference gene primer amplification, were obtained. Generated by immunoSEQ multiplex PCR, the TCRdb table keeps only in-frame clones and is missing some. For V, J and clone size, that table is used; D and trimming come from the DNA. The repertoire consists of 150,000 to 250,000 clones, with just under 85% occurring once and the leading ten covering about 6.9%. This TCR was sampled from a human donor with acute or convalescent COVID-19. The donor label of this sample is uncertain. The material sequenced was peripheral blood.

The CDR3 DNA is TGTGCCAGCAGTGAATCGAGGGGGTCGAATGAAGCTTTCTTT. This gives the protein CASSESRGSNEAFF. This chain joins TRBV25-1 and TRBJ1-1, with D perhaps matching TRBD1 (6 bases). CDR1 MGHDK and CDR2 SYGVNS come from the germline V gene. CDR3 length: 14 amino acids. V was clipped by 1 base and J by 7 bases, with 13 bases between them.